The entry that follows covers one TCR beta chain sequence. Its antigen is still unknown. The data are from a study of cytomegalovirus exposure and HLA in healthy donors. Study information: Sequencing of about 179 million T cells in an earlier analysis found around 110 million unique TCR beta sequences. Study results and caveats: Reportedly, fewer N-insertions than the roughly 700-donor mean appeared in an Asian-associated ancestry cluster in a later analysis. Highest at DRB1 and lowest at HLA-C, TCR association rates differed among HLA loci in a later analysis.

The PCR contained 60 Vbeta and 13 Jbeta primers. Measured with immunoSEQ multiplex PCR; TCRdb has only the in-frame clones, and not every one. The repertoire holds 100,000 to 150,000 clones, with roughly 77% as singletons. Those who donated were healthy bone marrow donors. The receptor's source is a woman in her 30s in good health and CMV-seronegative. Sequencing input: PBMCs.

For the CDR3, the DNA is TGTGCCAGCAGCTTAGGCCCCTTCAGGGGGCGCGTCACAGATACGCAGTATTTT. Its protein product is CASSLGPFRGRVTDTQYF. The J gene is TRBJ2-3, the V gene TRBV13; 8 positions agree with TRBD1. J gave up 2 bases and V 0 bases, and 10 bases lay outside the gene matches. Germline V gene lookup returns CDR1 PRHDT and CDR2 FYEKMQ (reference sequence). CDR3 size: 18 residues.